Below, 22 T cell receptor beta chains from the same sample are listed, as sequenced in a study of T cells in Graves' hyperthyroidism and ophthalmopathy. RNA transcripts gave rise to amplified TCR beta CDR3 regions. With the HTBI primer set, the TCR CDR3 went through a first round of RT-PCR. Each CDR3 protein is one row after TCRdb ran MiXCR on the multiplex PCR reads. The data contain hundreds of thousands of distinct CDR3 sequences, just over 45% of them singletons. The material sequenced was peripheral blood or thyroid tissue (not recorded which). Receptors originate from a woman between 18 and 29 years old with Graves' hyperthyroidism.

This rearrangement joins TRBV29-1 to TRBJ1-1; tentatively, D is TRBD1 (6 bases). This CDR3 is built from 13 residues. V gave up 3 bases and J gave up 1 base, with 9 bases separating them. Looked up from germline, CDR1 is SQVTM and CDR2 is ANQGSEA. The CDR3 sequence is CSVEGTTNTEAFF. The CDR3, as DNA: TGCAGCGTTGAGGGGACAACGAACACTGAAGCTTTCTTT.

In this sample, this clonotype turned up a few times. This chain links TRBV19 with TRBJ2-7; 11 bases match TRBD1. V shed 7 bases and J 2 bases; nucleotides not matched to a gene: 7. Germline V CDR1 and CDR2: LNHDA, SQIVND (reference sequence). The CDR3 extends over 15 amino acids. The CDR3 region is CASNAGTGGTYEQYF. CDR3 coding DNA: TGTGCCAGTAATGCCGGGACAGGGGGTACCTACGAGCAGTACTTC.

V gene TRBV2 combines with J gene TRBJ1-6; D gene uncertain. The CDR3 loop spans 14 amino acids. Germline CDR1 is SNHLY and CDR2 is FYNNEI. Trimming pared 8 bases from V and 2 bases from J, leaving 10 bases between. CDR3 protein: CASFGGPYNSPLHF. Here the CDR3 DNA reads TGTGCCAGCTTTGGCGGACCCTATAATTCACCCCTCCACTTT.

The CDR3 DNA reads TGCGCCAGCCAGGTTAGGGAGAACACTGAAGCTTTCTTT. Residues: CASQVRENTEAFF. This chain uses TRBV5-1 with TRBJ1-1, with no clear D. CDR3 length: 13 amino acids. From germline, CDR1 is SGHRS and CDR2 YFSETQ. Trimming shortened V by 7 bases and J by 1 base, and 11 bases separated the two germline ends.

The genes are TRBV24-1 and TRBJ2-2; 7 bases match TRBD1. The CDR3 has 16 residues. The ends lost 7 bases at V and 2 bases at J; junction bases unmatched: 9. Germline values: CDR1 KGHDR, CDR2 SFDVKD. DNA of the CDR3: TGTGCCACCAGGGCAAACAGGGGTAAAAACACCGGGGAGCTGTTTTTT. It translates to CATRANRGKNTGELFF.

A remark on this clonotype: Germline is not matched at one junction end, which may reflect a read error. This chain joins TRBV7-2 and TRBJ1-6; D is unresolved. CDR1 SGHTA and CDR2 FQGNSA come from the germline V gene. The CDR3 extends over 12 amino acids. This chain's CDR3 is CASSPGNSPPHF. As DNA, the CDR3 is TGTGCCAGCAGCCCAGGAAATTCACCCCCCCACTTT. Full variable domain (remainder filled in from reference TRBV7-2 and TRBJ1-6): GAGVSQSPSNKVTEKGKDVELRCDPISGHTALYWYRQSLGQGLEFLIYFQGNSAPDKSGLPSDRFSAERTGGSVSTLTIQRTQQEDSAVYLCASSPGNSPPHFGNGTRLTVT.

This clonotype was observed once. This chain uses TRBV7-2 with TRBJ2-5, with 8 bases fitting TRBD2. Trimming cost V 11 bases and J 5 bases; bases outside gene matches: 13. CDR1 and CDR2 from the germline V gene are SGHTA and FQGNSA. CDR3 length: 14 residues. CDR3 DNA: TGTGCCTGGAGCCGGGAGCGGGGGTTCGAGACCCAGTACTTC. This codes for CAWSRERGFETQYF.

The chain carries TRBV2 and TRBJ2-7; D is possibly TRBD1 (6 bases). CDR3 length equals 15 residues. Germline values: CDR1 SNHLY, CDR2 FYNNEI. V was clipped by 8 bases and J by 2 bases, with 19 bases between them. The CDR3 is CASQEDSTFTYEQYF. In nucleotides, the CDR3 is TGTGCCAGCCAGGAGGACAGCACATTTACCTACGAGCAGTACTTC. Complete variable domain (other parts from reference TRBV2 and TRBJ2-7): EPEVTQTPSHQVTQMGQEVILRCVPISNHLYFYWYRQILGQKVEFLVSFYNNEISEKSEIFDDQFSVERPDGSNFTLKIRSTKLEDSAMYFCASQEDSTFTYEQYFGPGTRLTVT.

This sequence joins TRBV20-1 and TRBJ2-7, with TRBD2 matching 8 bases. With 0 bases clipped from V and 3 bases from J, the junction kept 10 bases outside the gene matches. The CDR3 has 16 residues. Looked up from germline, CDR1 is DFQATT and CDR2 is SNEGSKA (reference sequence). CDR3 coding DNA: TGCAGTGCTAGAGATTCCACTGCGGGAGGCCACTACGAGCAGTACTTC. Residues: CSARDSTAGGHYEQYF.

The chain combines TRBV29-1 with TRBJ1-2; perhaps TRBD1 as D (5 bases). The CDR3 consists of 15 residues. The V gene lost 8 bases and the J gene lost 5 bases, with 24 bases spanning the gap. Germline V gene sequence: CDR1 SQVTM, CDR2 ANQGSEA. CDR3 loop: CSSLTPAGTEYGYTF. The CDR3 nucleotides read TGCAGCAGTCTAACACCGGCCGGGACGGAATATGGCTACACCTTC.

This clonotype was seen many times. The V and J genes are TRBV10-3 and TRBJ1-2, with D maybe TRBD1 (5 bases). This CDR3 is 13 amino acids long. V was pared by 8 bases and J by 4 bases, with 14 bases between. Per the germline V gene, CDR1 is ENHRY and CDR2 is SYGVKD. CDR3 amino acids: CAIRGGVAYGYTF. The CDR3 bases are TGTGCCATCCGCGGGGGGGTAGCCTATGGCTACACCTTC.

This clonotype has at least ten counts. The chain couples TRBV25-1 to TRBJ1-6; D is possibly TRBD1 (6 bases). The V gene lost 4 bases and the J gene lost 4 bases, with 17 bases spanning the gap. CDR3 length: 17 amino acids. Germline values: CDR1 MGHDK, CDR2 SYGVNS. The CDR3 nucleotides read TGTGCCAGCAGTGCCGGGGGGGCGATGAGTTATAATTCACCCCTCCACTTT. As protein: CASSAGGAMSYNSPLHF.

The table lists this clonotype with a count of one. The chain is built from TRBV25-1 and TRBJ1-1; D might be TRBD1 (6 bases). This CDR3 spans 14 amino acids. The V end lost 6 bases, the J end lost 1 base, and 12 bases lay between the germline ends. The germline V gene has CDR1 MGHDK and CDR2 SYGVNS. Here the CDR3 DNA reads TGTGCCAGCAGAATCTTGGACAGGAACACTGAAGCTTTCTTT. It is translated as CASRILDRNTEAFF.

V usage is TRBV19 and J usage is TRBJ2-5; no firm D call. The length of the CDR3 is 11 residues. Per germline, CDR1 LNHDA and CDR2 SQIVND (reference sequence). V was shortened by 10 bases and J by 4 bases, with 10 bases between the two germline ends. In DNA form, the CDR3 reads TGTGCCACCTGGACGGGAGAGACCCAGTACTTC. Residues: CATWTGETQYF.

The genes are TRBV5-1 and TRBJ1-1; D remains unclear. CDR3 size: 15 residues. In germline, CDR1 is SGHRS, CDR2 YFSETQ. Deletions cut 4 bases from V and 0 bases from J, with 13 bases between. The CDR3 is CASSPRASMNTEAFF. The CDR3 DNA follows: TGCGCCAGCAGCCCTAGGGCATCGATGAACACTGAAGCTTTCTTT.

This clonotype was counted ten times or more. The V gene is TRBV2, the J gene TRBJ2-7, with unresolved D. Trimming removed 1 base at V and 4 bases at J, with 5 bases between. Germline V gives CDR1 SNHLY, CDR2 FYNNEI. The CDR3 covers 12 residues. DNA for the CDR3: TGTGCCAGCAGTGAAGAGGTATACGAGCAGTACTTC. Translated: CASSEEVYEQYF.

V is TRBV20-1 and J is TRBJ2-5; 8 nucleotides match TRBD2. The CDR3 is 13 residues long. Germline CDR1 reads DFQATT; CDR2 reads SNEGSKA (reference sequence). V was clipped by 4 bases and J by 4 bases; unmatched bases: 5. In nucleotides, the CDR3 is TGCAGTGCTACAGATCTAGCGGGAGAGACCCAGTACTTC. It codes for CSATDLAGETQYF.

The CDR3: CASSERHPQPQHF. In DNA, the CDR3 is TGTGCCAGCAGTGAACGGCACCCTCAGCCCCAGCATTTT. The chain carries TRBV25-1 and TRBJ1-5; D is ambiguous. The CDR3 has 13 amino acids. V was cut by 2 bases and J by 6 bases, with 8 bases left in between. CDR1 and CDR2 from the germline V gene are MGHDK and SYGVNS.

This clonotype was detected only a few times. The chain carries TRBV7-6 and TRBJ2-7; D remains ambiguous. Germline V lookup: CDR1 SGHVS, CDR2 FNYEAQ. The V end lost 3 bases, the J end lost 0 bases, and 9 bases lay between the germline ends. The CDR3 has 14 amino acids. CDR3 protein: CASSLAILSYEQYF. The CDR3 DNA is TGTGCCAGCAGCTTGGCGATCCTCTCCTACGAGCAGTACTTC.

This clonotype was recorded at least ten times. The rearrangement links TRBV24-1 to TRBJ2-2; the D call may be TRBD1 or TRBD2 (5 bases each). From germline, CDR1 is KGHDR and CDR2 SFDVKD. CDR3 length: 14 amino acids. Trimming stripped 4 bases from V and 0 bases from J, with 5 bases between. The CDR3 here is CATSEGPNTGELFF. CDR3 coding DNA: TGTGCCACCAGTGAGGGACCGAACACCGGGGAGCTGTTTTTT.

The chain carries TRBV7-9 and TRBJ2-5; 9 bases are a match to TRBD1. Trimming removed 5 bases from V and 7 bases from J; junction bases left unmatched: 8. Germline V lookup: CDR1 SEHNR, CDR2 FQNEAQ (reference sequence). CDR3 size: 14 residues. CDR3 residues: CASSPLTGGATQYF. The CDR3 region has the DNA TGTGCCAGCAGCCCCTTGACAGGGGGTGCGACCCAGTACTTC.

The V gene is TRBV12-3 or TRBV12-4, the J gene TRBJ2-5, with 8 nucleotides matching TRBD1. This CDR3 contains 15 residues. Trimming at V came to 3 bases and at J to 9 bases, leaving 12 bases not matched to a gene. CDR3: CASSFGRGQAQPQYF. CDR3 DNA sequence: TGTGCCAGCAGTTTTGGCAGGGGGCAGGCTCAGCCCCAGTACTTC.